This entry features one TCR beta chain sequence. Its target is not known. The record originates from a study of monozygotic twins with cystic fibrosis. Findings of the study overall: In this small cohort, shared CDR3 numbers showed no association with age, concordance or disease severity. Monozygotic CF twin pairs shared significantly more nucleotide-identical clonotypes than unrelated CF individuals did.

Measured with immunoSEQ multiplex PCR; TCRdb has only the in-frame clones, and not every one. Here the sample spans some 33,000 clones, approximately 90% being singletons. V shed 0 bases, J shed 3 bases, and the junction held 3 bases outside the gene matches. CDR1 is SGDLS, CDR2 YYNGEE, per germline. This CDR3 is 15 amino acids long. This chain joins TRBV9 and TRBJ2-7; 10 bases are shared with TRBD1. The specimen sequenced was blood. This TCR was recovered from a boy aged 2 to 10 with cystic fibrosis. The CDR3 reads CASSVAGQGNYEQYF. Here the CDR3 DNA reads TGTGCCAGCAGCGTAGCGGGACAGGGGAACTACGAGCAGTACTTC.